This TCR beta chain came from a study of T-cell reconstitution after alpha-beta-depleted transplantation in children. Unique molecular identifiers featured in how the TCRbeta library was prepared. TCRdb called the PCR reads again in MiXCR, with one record for every CDR3 protein. Among 500,000 to 650,000 distinct CDR3 sequences listed, 10% to 15% were seen once. Trimming cost V 6 bases and J 4 bases, with 12 bases left between them. The CDR3 is 14 residues long. From germline, CDR1 is SGHVS and CDR2 FQNEAQ. The J gene is TRBJ2-2, the V gene TRBV7-8; possibly TRBD1 for D (6 bases). The sample here was PBMCs, mostly from graft donor cells, taken 360 days after TCRalphabeta/CD19-depleted stem cell transplant. This TCR came from a male patient younger than 18 who had a stem cell transplant for acute myeloid leukemia, so the T cells may come from the graft donor. The CDR3 reads CASRDTGFTGELFF. For the CDR3, the DNA is TGTGCCAGCAGGGACACAGGGTTCACCGGGGAGCTGTTTTTT.